The 2 T cell receptor beta chains in this list originate from one sample, sequenced in a study of cytomegalovirus exposure and HLA in healthy donors. The PCR employed 60 Vbeta primers together with 13 Jbeta primers. Generated by immunoSEQ multiplex PCR, the TCRdb table keeps only in-frame clones and is missing some. Of around 140,000 clones detected, roughly three quarters appear once; the ten largest clones hold around 0.99%. The sample was PBMCs. The receptors come from a male donor in good health and CMV-seronegative.

J is TRBJ2-1 and V is TRBV5-1; D might be TRBD2 (5 bases). V dropped 1 base and J dropped 6 bases, with 8 bases sitting between them. Per germline, CDR1 SGHRS and CDR2 YFSETQ. The CDR3 is 13 residues long. The CDR3 sequence: CASSLSSINEQFF. The CDR3 DNA follows: TGCGCCAGCAGCTTGTCTAGCATCAATGAGCAGTTCTTC.

This clone was seen only once. The gene calls are TRBV30 and TRBJ2-5; 10 bases are shared with TRBD2. The CDR3 extends over 15 amino acids. V trimming: 4 bases; J trimming: 2 bases; junction bases outside the gene matches: 7. Germline CDR1 reads GTSNPN; CDR2 reads SVGIG (reference sequence). The DNA of the CDR3 is TGTGCCTGGACCACGGGACTAGCGATGCAAGAGACCCAGTACTTC. It codes for CAWTTGLAMQETQYF.